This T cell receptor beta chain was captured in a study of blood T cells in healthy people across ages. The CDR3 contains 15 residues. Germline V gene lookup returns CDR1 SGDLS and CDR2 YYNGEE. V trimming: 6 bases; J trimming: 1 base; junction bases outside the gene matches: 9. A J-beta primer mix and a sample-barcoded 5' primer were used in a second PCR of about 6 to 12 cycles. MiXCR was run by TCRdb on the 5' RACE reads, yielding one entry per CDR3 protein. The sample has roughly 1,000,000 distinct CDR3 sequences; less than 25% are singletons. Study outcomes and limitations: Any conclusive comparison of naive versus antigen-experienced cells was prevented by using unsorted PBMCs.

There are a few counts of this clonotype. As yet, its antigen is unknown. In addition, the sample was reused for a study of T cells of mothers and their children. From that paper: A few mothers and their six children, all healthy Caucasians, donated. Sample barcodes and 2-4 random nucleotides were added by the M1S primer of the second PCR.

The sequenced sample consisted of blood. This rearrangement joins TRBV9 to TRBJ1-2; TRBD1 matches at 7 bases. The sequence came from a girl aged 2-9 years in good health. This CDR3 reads CASTEGTGVNYGYTF. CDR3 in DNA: TGTGCCAGCACGGAGGGCACAGGGGTTAACTATGGCTACACCTTC.